This TCR beta chain was retrieved from a study of CD4 T cells in relation to SARS-CoV-2 and coronaviruses (dated by TCRdb to about 2021). For the study in its entirety: The ViraFEST assay cultured PBMCs with antigen for nine to eleven days, then sequenced TCR beta CDR3s to find antigen-specific clonal expansions. An HIV-1 Nef peptide pool or a culture without peptide was used as the negative reference condition. Shared crossreactive spike epitopes were mapped to their HLA restriction using patient-derived lymphoblastoid cell lines. At the level of individual TCR clonotypes, the study measured memory CD4+ T cell crossreactivity between SARS-CoV-2 spike protein and common cold coronavirus spike proteins. Samples from three pre-COVID donors and the naive versus memory experiments were sequenced with the Adaptive Biotechnologies TCR-sequencing kit; other data were Illumina-based. A different TCR-beta assay, based on Illumina, was used to sequence expansion assays from other donors in the study.

Regarding this clone: The specificity of this receptor is unknown. Base qualities are missing; no much larger clone stands one base away.

The CDR3 sequence holds 17 residues, the cysteine and phenylalanine included. This entry keeps only the CDR3 DNA: 51 bases, framed from base 1. Looking up the germline V gene (reference sequence) yields CDR1 PRHDT and CDR2 FYEKMQ. V is pruned by 7 bases and J by 7 bases, leaving 13 bases of the junction without a gene match. The method behind the library was the immunoSEQ multiplex PCR assay. The original pipeline was this. Preprocessing removed nonproductive sequences and CDR3s not starting with C, not ending with F or W, or shorter than 7 amino acids. The MANAFEST web app was used to call antigen-specific clonotypes on the basis of expansion compared with the reference and with other culture wells. A clone was considered positive if significant expansion relative to the reference culture was observed in 2 of 3 replicate wells at an FDR below 0.05. Positive clones also required significant expansion versus all other tandem wells and an odds ratio above 5. Pairwise Levenshtein distance, computed with the stringdist R package after three terminal residues were trimmed from each end, was used as the measure of CDR3 homology. The clones in this table, taken by TCRdb from immuneACCESS, are in-frame only. Not every clone is retained; where verified, under half of the shortfall comes from an unresolved V gene, and the cause of the rest is unknown. The D gene and trimming were derived from the DNA, and the V and J assignments and clone size from that table. Recorded for this sample are around 22,000 clones; around 80% of them occurred a single time. Clones ranked in the top ten supply approximately 13% of the sample.

What the authors observed across the whole study: Significantly weaker SARS-CoV-2-driven expansion was shown by crossreactive clones than by monoreactive clones, consistent with antigenic imprinting. Because the crossreactivity analysis focused on spike protein, crossreactivity against other viral proteins was not assessed. Because no donor provided both pre-pandemic and post-infection samples, tracing the source of pre-existing responses was limited. Memory CD4+ clonotypes crossrecognizing SARS-CoV-2 and at least one common cold coronavirus spike were found in around 71% of donors. Small numbers of patients and of tested TCRs were a limitation of the study.

CD4+ T cells from unexposed donors were collected before the COVID-19 pandemic (2011-2018). After around ten days of culture, CD4+ T cells were isolated with the EasySep CD4+ T cell isolation kit. As far as cell numbers permitted, CD4+ T cells from unexposed donors were tested for reactivity against SARS-CoV-2 S and N as well as four spike pools from common cold coronaviruses. Each well received about 2.2 million PBMCs, cultured in IMDM supplemented with approximately 5.2% human AB serum and approximately 9.7 IU/ml IL-2. Half of the culture medium was replaced with fresh IL-2-containing medium on days 3 and 7. In general, every peptide culture condition was set up in three replicate wells. Leukapheresis product for the unexposed donors was purchased commercially. Ficoll-Paque PLUS gradient centrifugation was used to isolate PBMCs from either whole blood or leukapheresis product. PBMCs were either cryopreserved at -140 degrees C or used fresh in the expansion assay. The QIAamp Micro DNA Kit was used to extract genomic DNA from the CD4+ T cells.

The rearranged segments are TRBV13 and TRBJ2-2; TRBD1 matches 12 bases in the middle. Sequencing input: CD4+ T cells from PBMCs, cultured in vitro. The receptor was isolated from a human donor in good health. The DNA reads as follows: TGTGCCAGCAAGGGACAGGGGGCGAGTTCTGCATTCGGGGAGCTGTTTTTT. Its coded protein is CASKGQGASSAFGELFF. With all but the CDR3 taken from the reference TRBV13 and TRBJ2-2 genes, the full variable domain is: AAGVIQSPRHLIKEKRETATLKCYPIPRHDTVYWYQQGPGQDPQFLISFYEKMQSDKGSIPDRFSAQQFSDYHSELNMSSLELGDSALYFCASKGQGASSAFGELFFGEGSRLTVL.